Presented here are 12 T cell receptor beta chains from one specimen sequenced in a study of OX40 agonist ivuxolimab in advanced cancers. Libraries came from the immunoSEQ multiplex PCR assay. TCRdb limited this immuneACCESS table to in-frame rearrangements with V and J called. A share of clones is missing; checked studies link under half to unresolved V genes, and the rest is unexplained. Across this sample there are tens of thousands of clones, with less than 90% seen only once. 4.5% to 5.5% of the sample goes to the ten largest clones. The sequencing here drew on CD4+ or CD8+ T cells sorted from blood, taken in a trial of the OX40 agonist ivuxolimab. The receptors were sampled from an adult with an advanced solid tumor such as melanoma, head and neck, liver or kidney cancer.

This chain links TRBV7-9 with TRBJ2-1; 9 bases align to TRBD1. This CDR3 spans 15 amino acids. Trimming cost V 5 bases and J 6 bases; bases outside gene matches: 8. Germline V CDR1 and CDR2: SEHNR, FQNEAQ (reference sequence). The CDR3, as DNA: TGTGCCAGCAGCCCGGGACAGGGAGGGGCCAATGAGCAGTTCTTC. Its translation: CASSPGQGGANEQFF. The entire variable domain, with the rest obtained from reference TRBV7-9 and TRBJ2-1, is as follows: DTGVSQNPRHKITKRGQNVTFRCDPISEHNRLYWYRQTLGQGPEFLTYFQNEAQLEKSRLLSDRFSAERPKGSFSTLEIQRTEQGDSAMYLCASSPGQGGANEQFFGPGTRLTVL.

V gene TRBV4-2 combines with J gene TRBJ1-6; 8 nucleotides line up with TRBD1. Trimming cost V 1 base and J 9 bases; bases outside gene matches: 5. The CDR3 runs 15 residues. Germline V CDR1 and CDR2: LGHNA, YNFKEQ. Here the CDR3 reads CASSQGRQGSSPLHF. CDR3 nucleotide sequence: TGTGCCAGCAGCCAAGGAAGACAGGGGTCTTCACCCCTCCACTTT.

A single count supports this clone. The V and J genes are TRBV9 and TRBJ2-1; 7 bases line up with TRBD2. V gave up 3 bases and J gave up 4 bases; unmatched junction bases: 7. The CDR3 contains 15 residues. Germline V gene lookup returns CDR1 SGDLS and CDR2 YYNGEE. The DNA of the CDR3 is TGTGCCAGCAGCGCTAGTGTCGGGGGGTACAATGAGCAGTTCTTC. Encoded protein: CASSASVGGYNEQFF.

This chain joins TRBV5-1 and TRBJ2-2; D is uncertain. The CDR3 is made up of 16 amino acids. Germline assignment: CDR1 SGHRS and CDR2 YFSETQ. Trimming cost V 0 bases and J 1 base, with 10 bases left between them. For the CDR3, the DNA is TGCGCCAGCAGCTTGGAGAGTCTAGGGAACACCGGGGAGCTGTTTTTT. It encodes CASSLESLGNTGELFF. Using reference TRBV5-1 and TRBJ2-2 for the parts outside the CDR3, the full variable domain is KAGVTQTPRYLIKTRGQQVTLSCSPISGHRSVSWYQQTPGQGLQFLFEYFSETQRNKGNFPGRFSGRQFSNSRSEMNVSTLELGDSALYLCASSLESLGNTGELFFGEGSRLTVL.

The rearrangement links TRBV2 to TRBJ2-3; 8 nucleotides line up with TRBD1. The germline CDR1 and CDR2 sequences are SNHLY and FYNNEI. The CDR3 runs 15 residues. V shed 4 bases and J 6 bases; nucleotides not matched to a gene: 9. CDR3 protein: CASSVRRGLADTQYF. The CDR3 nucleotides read TGTGCCAGCAGTGTGCGCAGGGGGCTCGCGGATACGCAGTATTTT.

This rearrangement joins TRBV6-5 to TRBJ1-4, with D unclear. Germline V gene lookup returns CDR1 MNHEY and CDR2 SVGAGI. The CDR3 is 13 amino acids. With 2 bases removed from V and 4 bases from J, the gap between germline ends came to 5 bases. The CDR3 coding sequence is TGTGCCAGCAGTTACGCTCATAATGAAAAACTGTTTTTT. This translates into CASSYAHNEKLFF.

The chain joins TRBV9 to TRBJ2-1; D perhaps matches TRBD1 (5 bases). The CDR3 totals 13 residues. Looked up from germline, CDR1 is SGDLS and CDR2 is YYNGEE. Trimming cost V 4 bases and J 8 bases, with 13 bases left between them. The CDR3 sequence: CASSPQVGDEQFF. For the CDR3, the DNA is TGTGCCAGCAGCCCCCAGGTAGGGGATGAGCAGTTCTTC. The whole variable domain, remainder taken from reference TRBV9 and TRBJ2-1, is DSGVTQTPKHLITATGQRVTLRCSPRSGDLSVYWYQQSLDQGLQFLIQYYNGEERAKGNILERFSAQQFPDLHSELNLSSLELGDSALYFCASSPQVGDEQFFGPGTRLTVL.

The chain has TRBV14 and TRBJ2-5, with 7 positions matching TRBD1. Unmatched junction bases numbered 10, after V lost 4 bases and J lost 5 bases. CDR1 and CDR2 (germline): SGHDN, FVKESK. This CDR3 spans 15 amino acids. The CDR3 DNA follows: TGTGCCAGCAGCCTCCGGGACAGTCTTTACGAGACCCAGTACTTC. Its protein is CASSLRDSLYETQYF. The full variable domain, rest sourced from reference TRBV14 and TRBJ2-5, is EAGVTQFPSHSVIEKGQTVTLRCDPISGHDNLYWYRRVMGKEIKFLLHFVKESKQDESGMPNNRFLAERTGGTYSTLKVQPAELEDSGVYFCASSLRDSLYETQYFGPGTRLLVL.

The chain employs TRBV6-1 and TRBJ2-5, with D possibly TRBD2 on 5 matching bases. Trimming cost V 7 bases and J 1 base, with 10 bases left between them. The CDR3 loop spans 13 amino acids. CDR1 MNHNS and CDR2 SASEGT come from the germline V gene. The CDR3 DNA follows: TGTGCCAGCATTCGAGGGCCCCAAGAGACCCAGTACTTC. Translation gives CASIRGPQETQYF.

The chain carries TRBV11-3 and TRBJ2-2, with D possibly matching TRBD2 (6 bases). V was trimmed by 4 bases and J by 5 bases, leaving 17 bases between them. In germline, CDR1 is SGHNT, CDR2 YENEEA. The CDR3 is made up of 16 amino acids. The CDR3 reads CASSSRGRGVTGELFF. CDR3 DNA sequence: TGTGCCAGCAGCTCCCGGGGGAGAGGGGTGACCGGGGAGCTGTTTTTT.

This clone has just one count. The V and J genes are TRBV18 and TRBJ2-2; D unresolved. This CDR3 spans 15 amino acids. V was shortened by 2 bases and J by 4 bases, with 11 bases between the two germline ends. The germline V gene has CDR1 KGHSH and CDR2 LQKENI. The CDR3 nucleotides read TGTGCCAGCTCACCATCCCCTCCGCCCACCGGGGAGCTGTTTTTT. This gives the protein CASSPSPPPTGELFF. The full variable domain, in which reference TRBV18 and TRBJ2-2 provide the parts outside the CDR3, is NAGVMQNPRHLVRRRGQEARLRCSPMKGHSHVYWYRQLPEEGLKFMVYLQKENIIDESGMPKERFSAEFPKEGPSILRIQQVVRGDSAAYFCASSPSPPPTGELFFGEGSRLTVL.

The CDR3 DNA reads TGTGCCAGCAGTAGACTCAGGGGGACCTACGAGCAGTACTTC. Translating gives CASSRLRGTYEQYF. This chain links TRBV6-6 with TRBJ2-7; 7 bases match TRBD1. The germline V gene encodes CDR1 MNHNY and CDR2 SVGAGI (reference sequence). The V and J ends lost 5 bases and 2 bases, in that order; junction bases with no gene match: 6. This CDR3 has 14 amino acids.